What follows are 19 T cell receptor beta chains derived from one specimen sequenced in a study of human T cells and chemical hapten exposure (dated by TCRdb to 2020 to 2022). The sample's time point label, decoded: pre-sensitization, week 0. The treatment or condition label of this sample denotes: therapeutic diphenylcyclopropenone sensitization with weekly scalp DPC. Libraries were built with RACE. Sequencer: NextSeq 500. TCRdb took the public reads, trimmed them with fastp at Q25, ran MiXCR for clone calling and kept in-frame beta chains. Rows matching on CDR3 protein sequence are summarized as one entry with the most common DNA and genes. Within this sample are around 300,000 distinct CDR3 sequences, with about 5% of them counted one time only. The top ten hold about 8.7% of the sample. The source was whole blood, collected in connection with sensitization to the hapten diphenylcyclopropenone (DPC). These receptors all come from a woman aged 18-35 years with alopecia areata. Some clones in this sample may be carry-over from other donors' samples.

The chain has TRBV6-5 and TRBJ1-6; D call uncertain. Trimming left V 0 bases short and J 4 bases short, with 7 bases between. The germline CDR1 and CDR2 sequences are MNHEY and SVGAGI. The CDR3 length is 15 residues. CDR3 amino acids: CASSYSARYNSPLHF. The CDR3 DNA sequence: TGTGCCAGCAGTTACTCGGCGCGGTATAATTCACCCCTCCACTTT.

The sample holds many counts of this clonotype. The rearrangement joins TRBV6-2 or TRBV6-3 to TRBJ2-4, with 10 nucleotides matching TRBD2. V lost 4 bases to trimming and J lost 15 bases; unmatched junction nucleotides: 6. The CDR3 runs 12 residues. Germline CDR1 MNHEY, CDR2 SVGEGT. The CDR3 nucleotides read TGTGCCAGCAGTTCTCTAGCGGGAGTTCTGTACTTC. This gives the protein CASSSLAGVLYF.

This clonotype showed up many times. This chain links TRBV27 with TRBJ1-2; a possible D gene is TRBD1 (6 bases). Trimming shortened V by 7 bases and J by 8 bases, and 17 bases separated the two germline ends. The CDR3 is 13 residues long. In germline, CDR1 is MNHEY, CDR2 SMNVEV (reference sequence). For the CDR3, the DNA is TGTGCCAGCAAACTACAGGGAAGTGGAGGCTACACCTTC. It codes for CASKLQGSGGYTF.

The table lists this clonotype with a few counts. CDR3 DNA: TGTGCCAGCAGCTTAGTTGGCGCGACTGCCCTTGAAGCTTTCTTT. It specifies CASSLVGATALEAFF. V gene TRBV11-2 combines with J gene TRBJ1-1; D is undetermined. This CDR3 spans 15 amino acids. CDR1 and CDR2 (germline): SGHAT, FQNNGV. Between the trimmed V and J ends, which lost 1 base and 7 bases, there was a span of 16 bases.

The rearrangement links TRBV6-5 to TRBJ1-1; D may be TRBD1 (6 bases). With 2 bases removed from V and 4 bases from J, the gap between germline ends came to 8 bases. CDR3 length equals 13 residues. Germline loops: CDR1 MNHEY, CDR2 SVGAGI. The CDR3 DNA is TGTGCCAGCAGTTACGGGGGGGCCACTGAAGCTTTCTTT. It specifies CASSYGGATEAFF.

The V and J genes are TRBV2 and TRBJ1-6; D gene unclear. CDR1 is SNHLY, CDR2 FYNNEI, per germline. The CDR3 sequence is 17 residues long. The V end lost 2 bases, the J end lost 4 bases, and 15 bases lay between the germline ends. This CDR3 is CASSELGRNPYNSPLHF. The DNA of the CDR3 is TGTGCCAGCAGTGAATTGGGCAGAAACCCTTATAATTCACCCCTCCACTTT.

This chain joins TRBV6-5 and TRBJ1-2, with D maybe TRBD1 (5 bases). V was pared by 5 bases and J by 7 bases, with 11 bases between. This CDR3 has 12 residues. Germline V lookup: CDR1 MNHEY, CDR2 SVGAGI. CDR3 amino acids: CASSPRTTGYTF. In DNA, the CDR3 is TGTGCCAGCAGTCCACGGACAACTGGCTACACCTTC.

This rearrangement joins TRBV28 to TRBJ1-4; TRBD1 might be the D (5 bases). The CDR3 has 17 residues. Trimming left V 11 bases short and J 0 bases short, with 22 bases between. Germline V gene lookup returns CDR1 MDHEN and CDR2 SYDVKM. CDR3 sequence: CAGRRQGSPATNEKLFF. The CDR3 nucleotides read TGTGCCGGAAGGAGGCAGGGCTCTCCCGCAACTAATGAAAAACTGTTTTTT. Combining the CDR3 with reference TRBV28 and TRBJ1-4 gives the whole variable domain DVKVTQSSRYLVKRTGEKVFLECVQDMDHENMFWYRQDPGLGLRLIYFSYDVKMKEKGDIPEGYSVSREKKERFSLILESASTNQTSMYLCAGRRQGSPATNEKLFFGSGTQLSVL.

This clonotype was counted between two and nine times. This chain connects TRBV4-3 to TRBJ2-3; tentatively, D is TRBD1 or TRBD2 (5 bases each). The CDR3 is made up of 16 amino acids. Germline CDR1 reads LGHNA; CDR2 reads YSLEER. With 0 bases removed from V and 2 bases from J, the gap between germline ends came to 12 bases. The CDR3 is CASSQDNRGPTDTQYF. CDR3 coding DNA: TGCGCCAGCAGCCAAGATAACCGGGGCCCCACAGATACGCAGTATTTT.

This clonotype was seen at least ten times. The V and J genes are TRBV6-5 and TRBJ1-2; a possible D gene is TRBD1 (5 bases). In germline, CDR1 is MNHEY, CDR2 SVGAGI. The CDR3 has 10 residues. Trimming pared 11 bases from V and 8 bases from J, leaving 12 bases between. CDR3 sequence (DNA): TGTGCCTGTTGGGGCGCCGGCTACACCTTC. This sequence encodes CACWGAGYTF.

Concerning this clonotype: The conserved phenylalanine or tryptophan is not found at the CDR3 terminus, so this likely reflects a read error. J is TRBJ2-5 and V is TRBV6-5; TRBD2 matches 8 bases. V gave up 0 bases and J gave up 7 bases; unmatched junction bases: 13. The CDR3 contains 17 residues. Germline V gene lookup returns CDR1 MNHEY and CDR2 SVGAGI. In nucleotides, the CDR3 is TGTGCCAGCAGTTACTCTTCCCCGGACAGCGGGGGATGGACCCAGTACTTG. Translating it yields CASSYSSPDSGGWTQYL.

In the case of this clonotype: Just one base apart from a much larger clone, this may be a read error. This chain uses TRBV10-3 with TRBJ2-3; either TRBD1 or TRBD2 may fit D (5 bases each). Germline lookup yields CDR1 ENHRY and CDR2 SYGVKD. V was shortened by 7 bases and J by 1 base, with 18 bases between the two germline ends. The CDR3 runs 16 residues. DNA of the CDR3: TGTGCCATCAACAGTTTGTGGCGAGGGGGCACAGATACGCAGTATTTT. It specifies CAINSLWRGGTDTQYF.

The chain uses TRBV7-8 and TRBJ2-5, with no clear D. The germline V gene encodes CDR1 SGHVS and CDR2 FQNEAQ. Trimming took 1 base from V and 5 from J, leaving 11 bases between them. CDR3 length: 14 amino acids. CDR3 region: CASSLEGDVETQYF. In DNA, the CDR3 is TGTGCCAGCAGCTTAGAAGGCGACGTCGAGACCCAGTACTTC.

This clonotype was observed many times. The V call is TRBV7-2, the J call TRBJ1-1; D remains ambiguous. The CDR3 is made up of 15 amino acids. Germline CDR1 is SGHTA and CDR2 is FQGNSA. Trimming took 2 bases from V and 5 from J, leaving 15 bases between them. The CDR3, as DNA: TGTGCCAGCAGCTTATCTGCAGTTGTGGTGACTGAAGCTTTCTTT. Translation gives CASSLSAVVVTEAFF.

The chain links TRBV28 to TRBJ1-6; D unclear. The CDR3 has 15 residues. Germline loops: CDR1 MDHEN, CDR2 SYDVKM. V lost 3 bases, J lost 7 bases, and 13 bases lay in between. CDR3 DNA sequence: TGTGCCAGCAGTTTGGTGGGGAATCGCAATTCACCCCTCCACTTT. Encoded protein: CASSLVGNRNSPLHF.

This clonotype has a handful of counts. V usage is TRBV4-1 and J usage is TRBJ1-5; D call uncertain. The CDR3 totals 15 residues. The ends were cut back, 0 bases at V and 7 bases at J, with 13 bases in the middle. Germline loops: CDR1 MGHRA, CDR2 YSYEKL. The CDR3 sequence is CASSQELKGWQPQHF. As DNA, the CDR3 is TGCGCCAGCAGCCAAGAATTGAAGGGATGGCAGCCCCAGCATTTT.

The chain couples TRBV5-1 to TRBJ2-3; no firm D call. Trimming took 2 bases from V and 6 from J, leaving 10 bases between them. The germline gives CDR1 SGHRS, CDR2 YFSETQ. The CDR3 is 13 residues long. The CDR3: CASSFSGRDTQYF. CDR3 nucleotide sequence: TGCGCCAGCAGCTTTTCAGGTCGGGATACGCAGTATTTT.

The chain uses TRBV27 and TRBJ2-7; a weak D match, TRBD2 (6 bases). The germline CDR1 and CDR2 sequences are MNHEY and SMNVEV (reference sequence). V lost 4 bases and J lost 3, with 10 bases in between. The CDR3 runs 13 residues. The CDR3 sequence: CASSWGLNYEQYF. As DNA, the CDR3 is TGTGCCAGCAGTTGGGGACTTAACTACGAGCAGTACTTC.

This clonotype was seen only a few times. The rearrangement uses TRBV4-3 and TRBJ2-7, with 12 nucleotides matching TRBD1. After removal of 4 bases from V and 0 bases from J, the junction contained 13 bases not matched to a gene. CDR1 and CDR2 (germline): LGHNA, YSLEER. The CDR3 runs to 19 residues. The CDR3 sequence: CASSRTWDRGLHDSYEQYF. CDR3 DNA sequence: TGCGCCAGCAGCCGAACTTGGGACAGGGGGCTACATGACTCCTACGAGCAGTACTTC.